Following are 5 T cell receptor beta chains from one sample sequenced in a study of blood T cell repertoires in COVID-19 (TCRdb year 2020). Library preparation was by the immunoSEQ multiplex PCR assay. TCRdb re-hosts the immuneACCESS table, in-frame sequences only. Its copies lack some clones; in the studies checked, an unresolved V gene accounts for under half of them, and the cause for the rest is not known. The sample records 95,000 to 150,000 clones, about 84% of which are singletons. The ten largest make up roughly 5.4% of the sample. The sample taken for sequencing was peripheral blood. The origin of the receptors is a human donor in a cohort sampled during active COVID-19.

This clone has more than one count but fewer than ten. This chain uses TRBV10-1 with TRBJ2-2; perhaps TRBD1 as D (7 bases). The CDR3 spans 13 residues. The ends were cut back, 8 bases at V and 4 bases at J, with 11 bases in the middle. CDR1 and CDR2 from the germline V gene are WNHNN and SYGVQD (reference sequence). The CDR3 protein is CASGRDSTGELFF. The CDR3 DNA is TGCGCCAGCGGGCGGGACAGCACCGGGGAGCTGTTTTTT.

The V gene is TRBV19, the J gene TRBJ2-7; D possibly corresponds to TRBD1 (7 bases). The CDR3 spans 13 residues. CDR1 and CDR2 (germline): LNHDA, SQIVND (reference sequence). Trimming removed 10 bases at V and 2 bases at J, with 15 bases between. The CDR3 is CAIVTGRPYEQYF. The CDR3 nucleotides read TGTGCCATTGTGACAGGGAGGCCCTACGAGCAGTACTTC. The entire variable domain, with the rest obtained from reference TRBV19 and TRBJ2-7, is as follows: DGGITQSPKYLFRKEGQNVTLSCEQNLNHDAMYWYRQDPGQGLRLIYYSQIVNDFQKGDIAEGYSVSREKKESFPLTVTSAQKNPTAFYLCAIVTGRPYEQYFGPGTRLTVT.

The chain combines TRBV6-5 with TRBJ2-7; 8 bases are shared with TRBD2. After removal of 8 bases from V and 6 bases from J, the junction contained 15 bases not matched to a gene. CDR1 and CDR2 (germline): MNHEY, SVGAGI. This CDR3 comprises 15 residues. The CDR3 is CASSKLSGSSSEQYF. The CDR3 coding sequence is TGTGCCAGCTCCAAATTGAGCGGGAGCTCTAGCGAGCAGTACTTC.

In DNA form, the CDR3 reads TGCGCCAGCAGCCCGCATCCGGGACAGGGGGATCCCGAGCAGTACTTC. It codes for CASSPHPGQGDPEQYF. The chain links TRBV4-1 to TRBJ2-7, with 11 bases that match TRBD1. V lost 4 bases and J lost 6; bases outside the gene matches: 11. The CDR3 loop spans 16 amino acids. Germline CDR1 MGHRA, CDR2 YSYEKL.

V and J are TRBV28 and TRBJ2-6; D gene uncertain. This CDR3 is 15 amino acids long. Trimming shortened V by 1 base and J by 2 bases, and 6 bases separated the two germline ends. Per the germline V gene, CDR1 is MDHEN and CDR2 is SYDVKM. The CDR3 here is CASSLSSAGANVLTF. CDR3 in DNA: TGTGCCAGCAGTTTATCGTCCGCTGGGGCCAACGTCCTGACTTTC.